Described below is a single T cell receptor (beta chain) sequence and its context. This specimen comes from a study of cytomegalovirus exposure and HLA in healthy donors. Study summary: The 120 or so validation repertoires used the same platform as the approximately 670 first-cohort repertoires, a later analysis reported.

Separation from the roughly 700-subject first cohort characterized the roughly 110-subject validation cohort, to which the donors belonged. Assay: immunoSEQ multiplex PCR; the TCRdb copy retains only in-frame clones and omits some. Of some 63,000 clones in the sample, about 90% were seen once. CDR3 length equals 13 residues. V lost 7 bases and J lost 3, with 12 bases in between. Looked up from germline, CDR1 is ENHRY and CDR2 is SYGVKD. The material sequenced was PBMCs. The clonotype originates from a woman under 30 in good health and CMV-seronegative. This sequence joins TRBV10-3 and TRBJ2-5; a weak D match, TRBD2 (5 bases). The chain's CDR3 is CAITRAEEETQYF. The CDR3 coding sequence is TGTGCCATCACTCGAGCGGAGGAAGAGACCCAGTACTTC.